The rows below give T cell receptor beta chains drawn from one sample of a study of CD8 T cells in ankylosing spondylitis. Using its own MiXCR run on the 5' RACE reads, TCRdb lists one record per CDR3 protein. The sample has under 300,000 distinct CDR3 sequences, roughly 18% seen once. Sequenced material: blood, either unsorted or a sorted T cell fraction (not recorded which). The receptors were gathered from a male donor with ankylosing spondylitis or in good health (not recorded which). The CDR3 runs from the conserved cysteine through the conserved F or W.

CDR3 protein	V gene	J gene
CASSLGTSLEDEQFF	TRBV5-1	TRBJ2-1
CSVESGLTQYF	TRBV29-1	TRBJ2-5
CASSQNPTSYSYNEQFF	TRBV3-1	TRBJ2-1
CASSIAGSSGYEQYF	TRBV19	TRBJ2-7
CASSAGTNTGELFF	TRBV27	TRBJ2-2
CASSQDPPLAGGYNEQFF	TRBV4-2	TRBJ2-1
CASIASGGDDEQYF	TRBV28	TRBJ2-7
CASSLGQSGNQPQHF	TRBV5-1	TRBJ1-5
CATEGPDTQYF	TRBV2	TRBJ2-3
CSVEEETAEQFF	TRBV29-1	TRBJ2-1
CASSEQEEQFF	TRBV11-2	TRBJ2-1
CASSEIRAAGEQYF	TRBV6-1	TRBJ2-7
CASSEGPDDYNEQFF	TRBV2	TRBJ2-1
CASGLAGTDTQYF	TRBV27	TRBJ2-3
CASRKTGFLGEQYF	TRBV6-1	TRBJ2-7
CASSPGENYGYTF	TRBV12-3/TRBV12-4	TRBJ1-2
CATQEGGTYEQYF	TRBV24-1	TRBJ2-7
CASSLEPAGDLGETQYF	TRBV5-8	TRBJ2-5
CASSIQETQYF	TRBV3-1	TRBJ2-5
CASSPPLVAGGNTGELFF	TRBV3-1	TRBJ2-2
CASSQRTPDEYNEQFF	TRBV4-1	TRBJ2-1
CASSPRLAGDSYEQYF	TRBV27	TRBJ2-7
CASSLNRGLDYGYTF	TRBV5-1	TRBJ1-2
CSVDSREATYEQFF	TRBV29-1	TRBJ2-1
CASSLVSGGYGYTF	TRBV27	TRBJ1-2
CSVPGPAEQYF	TRBV29-1	TRBJ2-7
CASSQRDSYGYTF	TRBV4-2	TRBJ1-2